This T cell receptor beta chain originates from a study of CD8 T cells in ankylosing spondylitis. Findings of the study overall: Matched ankylosing spondylitis synovial fluid reportedly contained a significantly enriched population of disease-linked clones. Among TCR beta sequences, a motif of 7 to 9 highly homologous variants appeared characteristic of ankylosing spondylitis blood.

Germline V lookup: CDR1 SGHRS, CDR2 YFSETQ. The CDR3 is 14 residues long. The germline V and J ends were trimmed by 7 bases and 1 base, with 11 bases remaining between them. 5'-RACE, quantitative and with molecular barcodes, yielded the TCR beta libraries. MiXCR was run by TCRdb on the 5' RACE reads, yielding one entry per CDR3 protein. In the table there are about 240,000 distinct CDR3 sequences, roughly 10% of which are singletons. In its sample, this clonotype was seen many times. Its cognate antigen is unknown. The sequence was obtained from a male donor with ankylosing spondylitis or in good health (not recorded which). Material: blood, either unsorted or a sorted T cell fraction (not recorded which). The chain recombines TRBV5-1 with TRBJ2-2; D gene uncertain. In DNA, the CDR3 is TGCGCCAGCGGATCTATGAGGAACACCGGGGAGCTGTTTTTT. Its protein is CASGSMRNTGELFF.